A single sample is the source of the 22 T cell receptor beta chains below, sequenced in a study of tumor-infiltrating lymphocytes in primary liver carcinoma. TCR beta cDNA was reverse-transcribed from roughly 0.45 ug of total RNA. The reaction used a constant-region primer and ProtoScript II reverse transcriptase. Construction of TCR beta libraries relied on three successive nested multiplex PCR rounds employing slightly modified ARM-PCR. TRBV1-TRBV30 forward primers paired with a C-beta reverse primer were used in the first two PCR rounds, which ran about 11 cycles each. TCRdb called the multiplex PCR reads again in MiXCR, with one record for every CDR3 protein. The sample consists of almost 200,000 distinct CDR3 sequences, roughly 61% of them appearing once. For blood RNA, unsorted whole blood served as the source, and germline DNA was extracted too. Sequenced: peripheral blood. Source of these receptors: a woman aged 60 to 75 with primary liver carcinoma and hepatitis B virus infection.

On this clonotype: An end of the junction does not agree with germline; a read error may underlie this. The CDR3: CGSSLWKGSTEAFF. CDR3 nucleotides: TGTGGCAGCAGCTTATGGAAGGGGAGCACTGAAGCTTTCTTT. The rearrangement links TRBV11-2 to TRBJ1-1; perhaps TRBD1 as D (5 bases). The CDR3 consists of 14 residues. The germline CDR1 and CDR2 sequences are SGHAT and FQNNGV.

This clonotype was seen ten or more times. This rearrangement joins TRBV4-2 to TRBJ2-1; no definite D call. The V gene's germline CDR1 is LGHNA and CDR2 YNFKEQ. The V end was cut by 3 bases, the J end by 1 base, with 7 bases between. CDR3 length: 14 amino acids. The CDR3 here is CASSQALSYNEQFF. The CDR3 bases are TGTGCCAGCAGCCAGGCCCTTTCCTACAATGAGCAGTTCTTC.

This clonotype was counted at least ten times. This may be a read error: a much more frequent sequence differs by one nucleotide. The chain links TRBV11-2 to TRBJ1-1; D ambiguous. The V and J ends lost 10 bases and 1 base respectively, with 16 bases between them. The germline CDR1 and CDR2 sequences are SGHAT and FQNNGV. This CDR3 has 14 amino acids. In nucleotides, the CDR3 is TGTGCCAACGGCTATAGCGGTCCGAACACTGAAGCTTTCTTT. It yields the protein CANGYSGPNTEAFF.

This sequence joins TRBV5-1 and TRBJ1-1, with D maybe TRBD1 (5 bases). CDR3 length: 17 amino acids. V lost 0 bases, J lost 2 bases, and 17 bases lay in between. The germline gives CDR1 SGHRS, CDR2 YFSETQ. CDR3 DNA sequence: TGCGCCAGCAGCTTGGGGGGACGGAAACCTATTAACACTGAAGCTTTCTTT. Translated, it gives CASSLGGRKPINTEAFF.

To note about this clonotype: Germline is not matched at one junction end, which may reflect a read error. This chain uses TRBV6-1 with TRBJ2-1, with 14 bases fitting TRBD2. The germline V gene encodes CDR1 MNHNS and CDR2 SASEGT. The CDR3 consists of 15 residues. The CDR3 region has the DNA TGTGCCGGCAGTATGACTAGCGGGAGGGCCATGGAGCAGTTCTTC. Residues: CAGSMTSGRAMEQFF.

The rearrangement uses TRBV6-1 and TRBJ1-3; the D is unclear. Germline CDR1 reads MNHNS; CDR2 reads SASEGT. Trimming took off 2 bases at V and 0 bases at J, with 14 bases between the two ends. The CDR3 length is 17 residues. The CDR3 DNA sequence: TGTGCCAGCAGTGAATCGCTGGGGTACGGCTCTGGAAACACCATATATTTT. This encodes CASSESLGYGSGNTIYF.

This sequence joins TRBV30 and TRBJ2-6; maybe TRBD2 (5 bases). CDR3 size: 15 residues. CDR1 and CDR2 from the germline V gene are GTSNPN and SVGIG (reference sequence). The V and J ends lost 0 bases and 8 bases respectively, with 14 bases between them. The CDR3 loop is CAWSVPERGTNVLTF. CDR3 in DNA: TGTGCCTGGAGTGTACCAGAAAGAGGGACCAACGTCCTGACTTTC. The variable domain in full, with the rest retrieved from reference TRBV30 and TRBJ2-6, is SQTIHQWPATLVQPVGSPLSLECTVEGTSNPNLYWYRQAAGRGLQLLFYSVGIGQISSEVPQNLSASRPQDRQFILSSKKLLLSDSGFYLCAWSVPERGTNVLTFGAGSRLTVL.

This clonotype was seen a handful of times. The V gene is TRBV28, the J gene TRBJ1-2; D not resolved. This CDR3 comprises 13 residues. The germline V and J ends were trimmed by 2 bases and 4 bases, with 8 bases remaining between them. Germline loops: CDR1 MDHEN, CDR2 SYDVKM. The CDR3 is CASSLNLGYGYTF. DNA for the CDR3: TGTGCCAGCAGTTTAAATCTTGGCTATGGCTACACCTTC.

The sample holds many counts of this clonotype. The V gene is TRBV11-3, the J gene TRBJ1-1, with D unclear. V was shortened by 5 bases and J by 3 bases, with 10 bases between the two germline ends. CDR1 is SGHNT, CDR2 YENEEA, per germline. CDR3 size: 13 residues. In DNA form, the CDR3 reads TGTGCCAGCAGCCAGGCTGCGGACACTGAAGCTTTCTTT. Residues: CASSQAADTEAFF.

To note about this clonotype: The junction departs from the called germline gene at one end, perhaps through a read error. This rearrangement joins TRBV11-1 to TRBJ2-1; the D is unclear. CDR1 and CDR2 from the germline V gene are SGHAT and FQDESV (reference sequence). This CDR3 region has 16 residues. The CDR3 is CVSSFAGESSYNEQFF. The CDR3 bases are TGTGTCAGCAGCTTCGCTGGCGAGAGCTCCTACAATGAGCAGTTCTTC.

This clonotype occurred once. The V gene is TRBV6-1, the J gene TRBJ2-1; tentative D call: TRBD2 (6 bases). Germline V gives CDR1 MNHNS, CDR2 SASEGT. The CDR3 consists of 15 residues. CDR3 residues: CDRSEGLARYNEQFF. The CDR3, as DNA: TGTGACAGGAGTGAAGGGCTAGCGAGATACAATGAGCAGTTCTTC.

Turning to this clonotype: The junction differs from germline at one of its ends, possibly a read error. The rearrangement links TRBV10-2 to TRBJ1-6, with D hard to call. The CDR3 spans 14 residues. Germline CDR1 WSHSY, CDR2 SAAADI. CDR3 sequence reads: CASGETVSGSPFHF. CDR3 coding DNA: TGCGCCAGTGGGGAGACCGTATCGGGATCACCCTTCCACTTT.

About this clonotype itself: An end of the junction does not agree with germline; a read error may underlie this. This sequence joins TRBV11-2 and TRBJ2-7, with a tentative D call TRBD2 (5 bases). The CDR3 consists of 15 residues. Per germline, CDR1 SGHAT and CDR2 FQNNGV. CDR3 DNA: TGTGCCGGCAGCCGAGGGAGTGAAAGGTCCTACGAACAGTACTTC. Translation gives CAGSRGSERSYEQYF.

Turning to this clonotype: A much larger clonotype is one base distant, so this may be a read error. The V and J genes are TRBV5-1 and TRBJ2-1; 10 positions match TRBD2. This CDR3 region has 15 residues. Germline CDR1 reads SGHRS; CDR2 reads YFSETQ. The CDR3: CPSRWIAGGNNEQFF. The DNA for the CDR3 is TGCCCCAGCAGATGGATAGCGGGAGGTAACAATGAGCAGTTCTTC.

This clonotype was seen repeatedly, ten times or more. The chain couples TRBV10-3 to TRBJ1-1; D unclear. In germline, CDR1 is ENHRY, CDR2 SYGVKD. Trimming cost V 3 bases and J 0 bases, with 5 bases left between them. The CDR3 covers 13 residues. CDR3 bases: TGTGCCATCAGTGACAGGATGAACACTGAAGCTTTCTTT. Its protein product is CAISDRMNTEAFF.

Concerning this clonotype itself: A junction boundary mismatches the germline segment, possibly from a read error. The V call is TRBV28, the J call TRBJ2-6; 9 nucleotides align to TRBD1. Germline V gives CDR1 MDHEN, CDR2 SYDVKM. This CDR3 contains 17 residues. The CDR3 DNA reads TGTGCCAGCAGTTTGGGACAGGGATTCTCGGGGGCCAACCTCCTGACTTTC. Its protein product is CASSLGQGFSGANLLTF.

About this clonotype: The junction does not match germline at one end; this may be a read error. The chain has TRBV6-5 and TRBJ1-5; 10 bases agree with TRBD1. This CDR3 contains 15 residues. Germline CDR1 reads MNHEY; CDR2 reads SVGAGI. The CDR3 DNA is TGTGCTAGCAGTGATCCGGGACAGGGGAATCAGGCCCAGCATTTT. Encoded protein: CASSDPGQGNQAQHF.

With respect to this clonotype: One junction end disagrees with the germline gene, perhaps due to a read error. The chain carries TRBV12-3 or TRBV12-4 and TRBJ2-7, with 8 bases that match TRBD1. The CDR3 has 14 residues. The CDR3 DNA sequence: TGTGCCACCAGTCCACAGGGGGTAATTGGCGAGCGGTACTTC. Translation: CATSPQGVIGERYF.

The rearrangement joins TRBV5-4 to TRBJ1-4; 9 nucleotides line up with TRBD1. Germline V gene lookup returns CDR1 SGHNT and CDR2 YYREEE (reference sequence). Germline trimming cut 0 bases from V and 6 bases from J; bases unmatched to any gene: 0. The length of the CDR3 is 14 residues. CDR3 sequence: CASSLGQGDEKLFF. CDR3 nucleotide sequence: TGTGCCAGCAGCTTGGGACAGGGGGATGAAAAACTGTTTTTT.

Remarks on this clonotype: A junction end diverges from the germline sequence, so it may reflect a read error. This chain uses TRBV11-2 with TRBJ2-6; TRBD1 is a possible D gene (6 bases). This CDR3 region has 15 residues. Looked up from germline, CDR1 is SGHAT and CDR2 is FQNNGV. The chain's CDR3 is CASSLDGAGANVPTF. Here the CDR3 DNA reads TGTGCCAGCAGCTTAGATGGCGCAGGGGCCAACGTCCCGACTTTC.

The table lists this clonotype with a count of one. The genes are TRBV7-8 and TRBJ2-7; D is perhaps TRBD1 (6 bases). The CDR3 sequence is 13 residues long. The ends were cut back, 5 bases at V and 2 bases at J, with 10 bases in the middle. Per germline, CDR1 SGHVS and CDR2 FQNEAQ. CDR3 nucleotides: TGTGCCAGCAGCCCCGGGACACCCTACGAGCAGTACTTC. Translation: CASSPGTPYEQYF.

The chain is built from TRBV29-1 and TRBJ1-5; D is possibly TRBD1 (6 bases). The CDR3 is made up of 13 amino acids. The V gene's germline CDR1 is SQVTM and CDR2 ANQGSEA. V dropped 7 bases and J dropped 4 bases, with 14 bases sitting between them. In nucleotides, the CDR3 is TGCAGCGCCGGAGGGGGAGCGAATCAGCCCCAGCATTTT. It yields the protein CSAGGGANQPQHF.